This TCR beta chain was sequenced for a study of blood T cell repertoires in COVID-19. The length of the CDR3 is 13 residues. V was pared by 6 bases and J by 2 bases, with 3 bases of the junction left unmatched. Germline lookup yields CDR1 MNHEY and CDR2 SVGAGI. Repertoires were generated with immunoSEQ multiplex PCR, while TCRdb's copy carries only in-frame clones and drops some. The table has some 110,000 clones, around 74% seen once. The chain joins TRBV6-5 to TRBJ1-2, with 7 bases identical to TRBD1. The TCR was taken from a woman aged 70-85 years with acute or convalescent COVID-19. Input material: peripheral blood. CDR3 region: CASRGQPNYGYTF. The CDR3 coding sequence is TGTGCCAGCAGGGGACAGCCGAACTATGGCTACACCTTC.